This section outlines one TCR beta chain sequence together with its context. The antigen is undetermined. This CDR3 is built from 15 residues. Germline V CDR1 and CDR2: SGHNT, YYREEE (reference sequence). After re-calling the 5' RACE reads, TCRdb lists one entry per CDR3 protein, DNA absent. The sample's table shows about 440,000 distinct CDR3 sequences. The data were taken from a study of T cells expressing NK-cell markers. Study context: Repertoires of TCR beta were obtained from T cells sorted as CD3+CD56+NKG2C+, CD3+CD56+NKG2C- and CD3+CD56-NKG2C+. Seven donors tested HCMV-seropositive and one tested seronegative among the eight sequenced.

General study findings and limits: In about six donors, dominant CD3+CD56+NKG2C+ clonotypes ranked among the top 10 CD8+ clonotypes. Where several donors were concerned, these clonotypes also led the CD3+CD56-NKG2C+ fraction.

The sample was blood T cells: a sorted CD56 or NKG2C T cell subset, CD4+ or CD8+ T cells, or bulk PBMC T cells (not recorded which). The rearrangement links TRBV5-4 to TRBJ1-6; TCRdb proposes TRBD1, but this gene call is untestable without DNA. This sequence was found in a woman between 18 and 69 years old in good health. The CDR3 loop reads CASRHGKTYNSPLHF.